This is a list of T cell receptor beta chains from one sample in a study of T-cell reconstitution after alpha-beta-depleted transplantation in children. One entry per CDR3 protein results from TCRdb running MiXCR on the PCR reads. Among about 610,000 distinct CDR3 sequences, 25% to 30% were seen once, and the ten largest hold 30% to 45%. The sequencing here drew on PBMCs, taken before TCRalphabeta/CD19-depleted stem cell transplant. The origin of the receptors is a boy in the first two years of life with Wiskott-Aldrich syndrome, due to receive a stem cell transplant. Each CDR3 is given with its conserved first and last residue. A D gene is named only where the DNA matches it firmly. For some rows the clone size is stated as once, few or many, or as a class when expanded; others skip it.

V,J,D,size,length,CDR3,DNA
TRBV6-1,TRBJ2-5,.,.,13,CASSEGGQETQYF,TGTGCCAGCAGTGAAGGGGGGCAAGAGACCCAGTACTTC
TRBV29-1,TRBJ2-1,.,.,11,CSVPTGNEQFF,TGCAGCGTACCAACAGGGAATGAGCAGTTCTTC
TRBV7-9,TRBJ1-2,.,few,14,CASSLDGGVYGYTF,TGTGCCAGCAGCTTAGACGGGGGCGTCTATGGCTACACCTTC
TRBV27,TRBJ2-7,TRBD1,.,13,CASTRTGSYEQYF,TGTGCCAGCACCAGGACAGGGTCCTACGAGCAGTACTTC
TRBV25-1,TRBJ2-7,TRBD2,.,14,CASSEVAGAYEQYF,TGTGCCAGCAGTGAGGTAGCGGGTGCCTACGAGCAGTACTTC
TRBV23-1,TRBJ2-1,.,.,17,CASSQFEGPSSYNEQFF,TGCGCCAGCAGTCAATTTGAGGGCCCGAGCTCCTACAATGAGCAGTTCTTC
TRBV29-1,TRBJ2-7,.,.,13,CGVAGREPYEQYF,TGCGGGGTGGCGGGCAGGGAACCCTACGAGCAGTACTTC
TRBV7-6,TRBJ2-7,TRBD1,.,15,CASSFGQGASYEQYF,TGTGCCAGCAGCTTCGGACAGGGGGCTTCCTACGAGCAGTACTTC
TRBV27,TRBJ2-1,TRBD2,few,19,CASSLRLAGGGSSYNEQFF,TGTGCCAGCAGTTTGAGACTAGCGGGAGGGGGGAGCTCCTACAATGAGCAGTTCTTC
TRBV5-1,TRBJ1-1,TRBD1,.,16,CASSFGTEERDTEAFF,TGCGCCAGCAGCTTCGGGACAGAGGAAAGGGACACTGAAGCTTTCTTT
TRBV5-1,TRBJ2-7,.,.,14,CASSLATGPGEQYF,TGCGCCAGCAGCTTGGCCACGGGACCCGGCGAGCAGTACTTC
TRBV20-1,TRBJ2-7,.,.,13,CSALFGVSYEQYF,TGCAGTGCCCTATTCGGGGTTTCCTACGAGCAGTACTTC
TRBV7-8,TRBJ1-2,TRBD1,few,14,CASSLQPGGGGYTF,TGTGCCAGCAGCTTACAGCCAGGGGGCGGTGGCTACACCTTC
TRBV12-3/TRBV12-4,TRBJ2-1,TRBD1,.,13,CASSPPRGIGQFF,TGTGCCAGCAGCCCCCCCAGGGGGATTGGGCAGTTCTTC
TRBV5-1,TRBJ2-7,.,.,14,CASSSGTPSYEQYF,TGCGCCAGCAGCTCGGGCACCCCATCCTACGAGCAGTACTTC
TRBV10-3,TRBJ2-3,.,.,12,CAISSSTDTQYF,TGTGCCATCAGCTCTAGCACAGATACGCAGTATTTT
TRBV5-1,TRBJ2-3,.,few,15,CASSRFAWVTDTQYF,TGCGCCAGCTCAAGGTTCGCCTGGGTAACAGATACGCAGTATTTT
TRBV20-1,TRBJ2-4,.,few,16,CSARDLSGLIKNIQYF,TGCAGTGCTAGAGATCTGTCAGGGTTGATCAAAAACATTCAGTACTTC
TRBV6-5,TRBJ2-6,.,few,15,CASSFEASGANVLTF,TGTGCCAGCAGTTTCGAGGCCTCTGGGGCCAACGTCCTGACTTTC
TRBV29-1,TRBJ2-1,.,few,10,CSHGGLEQFF,TGCAGCCATGGGGGTTTGGAGCAGTTCTTC
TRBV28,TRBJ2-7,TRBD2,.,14,CASRKLAPSYEQYF,TGTGCCAGCAGGAAACTAGCGCCGTCCTACGAGCAGTACTTC
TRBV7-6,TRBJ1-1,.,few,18,CASSLEVGTSIRGTEAFF,TGTGCCAGCAGCTTAGAGGTCGGGACCTCAATTCGGGGAACTGAAGCTTTCTTT
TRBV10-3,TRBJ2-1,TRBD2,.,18,CAISEGPPSSGLYNEQFF,TGTGCCATCAGTGAGGGTCCCCCCTCTAGCGGGCTGTACAATGAGCAGTTCTTC
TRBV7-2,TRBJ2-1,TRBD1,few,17,CASSLSTGGILINEQFF,TGTGCCAGCAGCTTATCGACAGGGGGCATTCTCATCAATGAGCAGTTCTTC
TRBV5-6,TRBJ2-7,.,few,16,CASSLAYSPISYEQYF,TGTGCCAGCAGCTTGGCCTATTCCCCGATCTCCTACGAGCAGTACTTC
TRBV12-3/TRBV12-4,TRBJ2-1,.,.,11,CASSPDHEQFF,TGTGCCAGCAGTCCCGACCACGAGCAGTTCTTC
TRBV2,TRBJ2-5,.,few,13,CASRQGYQETQYF,TGTGCCAGCAGACAGGGTTACCAAGAGACCCAGTACTTC
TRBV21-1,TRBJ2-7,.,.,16,CASSKASAGGPWEQYF,TGTGCCAGCAGCAAAGCATCGGCGGGAGGGCCCTGGGAGCAGTACTTC
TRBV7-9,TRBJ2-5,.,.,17,CASSRRNTGTNEETQYF,TGTGCCAGCAGCCGAAGAAACACCGGGACAAACGAAGAGACCCAGTACTTC
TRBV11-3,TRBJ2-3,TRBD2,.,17,CASSLGRGLAGEDTQYF,TGTGCCAGCAGCTTAGGCCGGGGACTAGCGGGAGAAGATACGCAGTATTTT
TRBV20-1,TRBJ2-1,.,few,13,CSAPGLMLNEQFF,TGCAGTGCTCCTGGGCTAATGCTAAATGAGCAGTTCTTC
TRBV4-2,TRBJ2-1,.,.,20,CASSQHPFLSQNDNDNEQFF,TGTGCCAGCAGCCAGCACCCCTTCCTGTCCCAAAATGACAATGACAATGAGCAGTTCTTC
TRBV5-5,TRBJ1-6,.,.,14,CASSLNWSNSPLHF,TGTGCCAGCAGCTTGAACTGGTCTAATTCACCCCTCCACTTT
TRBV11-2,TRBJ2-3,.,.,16,CASSSSSGESTDTQYF,TGTGCCAGCAGCTCCTCCTCGGGGGAAAGCACAGATACGCAGTATTTT
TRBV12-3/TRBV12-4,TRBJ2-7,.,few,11,CASSSGSEQYF,TGTGCCAGTTCCTCGGGGTCCGAGCAGTACTTC
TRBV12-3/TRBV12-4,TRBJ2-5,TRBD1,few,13,CASSRDRAKTQYF,TGTGCCAGCAGTCGGGACAGGGCGAAGACCCAGTACTTC
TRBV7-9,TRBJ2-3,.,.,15,CASSSGQVSTDTQYF,TGTGCCAGCAGCTCGGGACAAGTTAGCACAGATACGCAGTATTTT
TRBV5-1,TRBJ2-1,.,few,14,CASKREMGNNEQFF,TGCGCCAGCAAACGGGAGATGGGAAACAATGAGCAGTTCTTC
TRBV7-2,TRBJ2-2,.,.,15,CASSLAWTLTGELFF,TGTGCCAGCAGCTTAGCATGGACTTTAACCGGGGAGCTGTTTTTT
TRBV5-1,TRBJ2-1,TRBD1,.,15,CASSLQGVSYNEQFF,TGCGCCAGCAGTTTACAGGGGGTCTCCTACAATGAGCAGTTCTTC
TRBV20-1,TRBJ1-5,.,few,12,CSARQGTQPQHF,TGCAGTGCCCGTCAGGGGACTCAGCCCCAGCATTTT
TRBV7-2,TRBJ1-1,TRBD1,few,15,CASSYLGQGGAEAFF,TGTGCCAGCAGCTACCTGGGACAGGGGGGGGCTGAAGCTTTCTTT
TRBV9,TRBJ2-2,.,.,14,CASSVSDGTGELFF,TGTGCCAGCAGCGTAAGTGACGGCACCGGGGAGCTGTTTTTT
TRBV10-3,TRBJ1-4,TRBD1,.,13,CASKTGQNEKLFF,TGTGCCTCTAAGACAGGGCAAAATGAAAAACTGTTTTTT
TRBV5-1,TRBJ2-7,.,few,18,CASSLVGIQTVFPYEQYF,TGCGCCAGCAGCTTGGTGGGTATACAGACAGTTTTCCCCTACGAGCAGTACTTC
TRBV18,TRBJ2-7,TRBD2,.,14,CASSRPRLAGEQYF,TGTGCCAGCTCCCGCCCCCGACTAGCGGGCGAGCAGTACTTC
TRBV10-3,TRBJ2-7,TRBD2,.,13,CAISGLAGGPGTF,TGTGCCATCAGTGGACTAGCGGGAGGCCCGGGGACCTTC
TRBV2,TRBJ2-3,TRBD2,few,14,CASGLAGYGDTQYF,TGTGCCAGCGGACTAGCGGGATATGGAGATACGCAGTATTTT
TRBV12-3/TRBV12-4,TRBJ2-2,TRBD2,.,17,CASSSGTSGVRNGELFF,TGTGCCAGCAGTTCTGGGACTAGCGGGGTCCGGAACGGGGAGCTGTTTTTT
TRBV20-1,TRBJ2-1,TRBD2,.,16,CSARDLRLAGGGEQFF,TGCAGTGCTAGAGATCTAAGACTAGCGGGAGGGGGTGAGCAGTTCTTC
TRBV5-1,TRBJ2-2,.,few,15,CASTPGGMNTGELFF,TGCGCCAGCACCCCCGGAGGGATGAACACCGGGGAGCTGTTTTTT
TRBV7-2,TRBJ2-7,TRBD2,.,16,CASSLGFGSGSNEQYF,TGTGCCAGCAGCTTAGGGTTCGGTAGCGGGAGTAACGAGCAGTACTTC
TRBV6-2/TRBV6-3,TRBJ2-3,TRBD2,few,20,CASSYEGSRRGVRYPDTQYF,TGTGCCAGCAGTTACGAGGGATCCAGACGGGGGGTACGGTATCCAGATACGCAGTATTTT
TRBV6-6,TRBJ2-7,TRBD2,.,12,CASSHTGGEQYF,TGTGCCAGCAGCCATACGGGGGGCGAGCAGTACTTC
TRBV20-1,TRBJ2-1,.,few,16,CSARDVLASIDNEQFF,TGCAGTGCTAGAGATGTGCTGGCCAGTATCGACAATGAGCAGTTCTTC